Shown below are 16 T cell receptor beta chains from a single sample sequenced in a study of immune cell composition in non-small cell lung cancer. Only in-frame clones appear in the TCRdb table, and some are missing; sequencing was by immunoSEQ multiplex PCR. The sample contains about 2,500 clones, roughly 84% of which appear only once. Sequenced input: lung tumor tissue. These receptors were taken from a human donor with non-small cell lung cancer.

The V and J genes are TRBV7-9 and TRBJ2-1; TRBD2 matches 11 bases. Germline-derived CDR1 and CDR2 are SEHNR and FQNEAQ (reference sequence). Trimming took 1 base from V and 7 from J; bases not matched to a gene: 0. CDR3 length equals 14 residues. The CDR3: CASSLGTSGNEQFF. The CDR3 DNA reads TGTGCCAGCAGCTTAGGGACTAGCGGGAATGAGCAGTTCTTC.

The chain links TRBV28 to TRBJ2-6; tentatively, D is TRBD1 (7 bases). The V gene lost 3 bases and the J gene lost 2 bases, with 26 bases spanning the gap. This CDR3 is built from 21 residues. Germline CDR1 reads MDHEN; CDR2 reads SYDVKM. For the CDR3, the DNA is TGTGCCAGCAGTTTCCGGGACAGATTTTACTGGGAGGTGGCTGGGGCCAACGTCCTGACTTTC. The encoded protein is CASSFRDRFYWEVAGANVLTF.

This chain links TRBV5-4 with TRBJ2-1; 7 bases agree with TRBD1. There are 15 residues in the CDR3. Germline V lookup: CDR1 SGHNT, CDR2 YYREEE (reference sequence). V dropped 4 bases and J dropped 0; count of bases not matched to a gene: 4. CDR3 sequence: CASSPDRASYNEQFF. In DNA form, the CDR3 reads TGTGCCAGCAGCCCAGACAGGGCCTCCTACAATGAGCAGTTCTTC.

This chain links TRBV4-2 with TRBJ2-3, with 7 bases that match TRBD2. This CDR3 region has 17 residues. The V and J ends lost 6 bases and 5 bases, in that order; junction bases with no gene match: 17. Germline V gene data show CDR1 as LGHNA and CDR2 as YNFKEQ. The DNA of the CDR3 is TGTGCCAGCAGGGGTCGGAGTAGCGGGTTTTTCGGAGATACGCAGTATTTT. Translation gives CASRGRSSGFFGDTQYF.

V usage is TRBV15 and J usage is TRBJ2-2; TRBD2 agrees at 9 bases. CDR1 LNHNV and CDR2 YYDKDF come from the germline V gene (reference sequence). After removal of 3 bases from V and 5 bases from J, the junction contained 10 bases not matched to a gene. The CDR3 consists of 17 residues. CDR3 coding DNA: TGTGCCACCAGCAGTCCCCCCGGGACTAGCAAGACCGGGGAGCTGTTTTTT. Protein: CATSSPPGTSKTGELFF.

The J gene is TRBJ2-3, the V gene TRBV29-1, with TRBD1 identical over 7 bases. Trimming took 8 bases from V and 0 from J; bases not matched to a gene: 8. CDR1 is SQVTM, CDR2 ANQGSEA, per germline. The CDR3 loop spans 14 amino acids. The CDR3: CSFAQGYSTDTQYF. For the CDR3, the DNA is TGCAGCTTCGCACAGGGGTATAGCACAGATACGCAGTATTTT.

The CDR3 region is CASSLAGGRARQYF. In nucleotides, the CDR3 is TGTGCCAGCAGCTTGGCCGGCGGGAGGGCCCGGCAGTACTTC. The chain combines TRBV5-6 with TRBJ2-7; TRBD2 agrees at 9 bases. CDR1 is SGHDT and CDR2 is YYEEEE in the germline V gene. CDR3 length equals 14 residues. Trimming removed 0 bases from V and 9 bases from J; junction bases left unmatched: 7. Full variable domain (outside the CDR3, taken from reference TRBV5-6 and TRBJ2-7): DAGVTQSPTHLIKTRGQQVTLRCSPKSGHDTVSWYQQALGQGPQFIFQYYEEEERQRGNFPDRFSGHQFPNYSSELNVNALLLGDSALYLCASSLAGGRARQYFGPGTRLTVT.

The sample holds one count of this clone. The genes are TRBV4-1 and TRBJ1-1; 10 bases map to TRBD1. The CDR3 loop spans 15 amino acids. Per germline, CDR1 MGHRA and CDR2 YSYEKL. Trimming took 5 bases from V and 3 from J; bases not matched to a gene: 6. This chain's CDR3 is CASSARTGGDTEAFF. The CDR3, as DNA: TGCGCCAGCAGCGCTCGGACAGGGGGAGACACTGAAGCTTTCTTT.

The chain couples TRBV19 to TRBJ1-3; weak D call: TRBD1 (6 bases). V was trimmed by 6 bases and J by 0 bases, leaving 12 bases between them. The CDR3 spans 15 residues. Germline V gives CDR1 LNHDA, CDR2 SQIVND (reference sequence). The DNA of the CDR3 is TGTGCCAGTAGCAACGGACAGCTCTCTGGAAACACCATATATTTT. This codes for CASSNGQLSGNTIYF.

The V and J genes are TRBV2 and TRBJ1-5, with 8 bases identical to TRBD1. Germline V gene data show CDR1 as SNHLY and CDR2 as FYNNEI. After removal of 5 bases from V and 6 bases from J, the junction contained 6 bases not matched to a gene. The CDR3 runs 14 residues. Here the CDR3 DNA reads TGTGCCAGCAGTTCAGGGGGCGCGGGTCAGCCCCAGCATTTT. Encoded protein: CASSSGGAGQPQHF.

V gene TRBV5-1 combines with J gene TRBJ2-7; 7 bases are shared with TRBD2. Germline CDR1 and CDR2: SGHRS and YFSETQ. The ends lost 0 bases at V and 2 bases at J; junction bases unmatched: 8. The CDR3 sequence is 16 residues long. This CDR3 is CASSLGELGGTYEQYF. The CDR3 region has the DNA TGCGCCAGCAGCTTGGGCGAATTGGGGGGGACCTACGAGCAGTACTTC.

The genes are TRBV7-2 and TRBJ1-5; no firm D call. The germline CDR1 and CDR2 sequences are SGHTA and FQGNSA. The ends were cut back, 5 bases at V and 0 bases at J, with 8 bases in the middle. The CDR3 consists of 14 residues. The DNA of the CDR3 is TGTGCCAGCAGCCCACGGGTTAGCAATCAGCCCCAGCATTTT. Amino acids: CASSPRVSNQPQHF.

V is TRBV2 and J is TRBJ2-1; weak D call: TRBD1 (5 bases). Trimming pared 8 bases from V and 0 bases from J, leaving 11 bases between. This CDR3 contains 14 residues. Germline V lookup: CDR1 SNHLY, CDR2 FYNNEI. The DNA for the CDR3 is TGTGCCAGCGGCCGGACACTCTCCTACAATGAGCAGTTCTTC. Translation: CASGRTLSYNEQFF.

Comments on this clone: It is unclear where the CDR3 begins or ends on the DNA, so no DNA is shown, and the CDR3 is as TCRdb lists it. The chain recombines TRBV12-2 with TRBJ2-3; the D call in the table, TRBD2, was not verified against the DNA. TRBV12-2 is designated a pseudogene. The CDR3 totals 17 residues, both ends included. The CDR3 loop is CASRCPTYSCFTDTQYF.

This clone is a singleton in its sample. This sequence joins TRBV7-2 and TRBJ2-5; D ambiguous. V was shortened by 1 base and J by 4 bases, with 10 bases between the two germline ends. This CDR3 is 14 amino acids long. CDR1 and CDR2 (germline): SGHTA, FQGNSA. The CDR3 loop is CASSLELVGETQYF. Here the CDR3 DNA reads TGTGCCAGCAGCTTAGAATTAGTTGGAGAGACCCAGTACTTC.

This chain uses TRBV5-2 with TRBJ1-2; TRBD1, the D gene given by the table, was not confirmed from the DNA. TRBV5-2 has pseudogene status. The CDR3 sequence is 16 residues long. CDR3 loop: CASSQDQGSANYGYTF. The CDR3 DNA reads TGCGCCAGCAGCCAAGACCAGGGAAGTGCCAACTATGGCTACACCTTC.